A selection of T cell receptor beta chains follows, all from one sample in a study of control samples from healthy donors and cancer patients. This table comes from immunoSEQ multiplex PCR, and its TCRdb copy is limited to in-frame clones, with some not included. The sample contains approximately 120,000 clones, roughly 87% of which appear only once. The sample comprised blood. Receptor source: a man younger than 35 in good health. Each CDR3 is given with its conserved first and last residue. A D gene is named only where the DNA matches it firmly. Clone size is stated in some rows and not others, as once, few, many or a class when expanded.

clone_size: NA; v_call: TRBV29-1; d_call: NA; j_call: TRBJ2-7; cdr3_nt: TGCAGCGTTGCCCCCGTACTAGCCTCCTACGAGCAGTACTTC; cdr3_aa: CSVAPVLASYEQYF
clone_size: NA; v_call: TRBV9; d_call: NA; j_call: TRBJ2-3; cdr3_nt: TGTGCCAGCAGCGTAGCAGGGTGGACAGATACGCAGTATTTT; cdr3_aa: CASSVAGWTDTQYF
clone_size: NA; v_call: TRBV11-2; d_call: NA; j_call: TRBJ1-2; cdr3_nt: TGTGCCAGCAGCTTAGGCTCCAACTATGGCTACACCTTC; cdr3_aa: CASSLGSNYGYTF
clone_size: NA; v_call: TRBV11-2; d_call: NA; j_call: TRBJ2-3; cdr3_nt: TGTGCCAGCAGCTTAATGCTAGTCGGGACAGATACGCAGTATTTT; cdr3_aa: CASSLMLVGTDTQYF
clone_size: NA; v_call: TRBV10-3; d_call: NA; j_call: TRBJ2-2; cdr3_nt: TGTGCCATCAGTGAGTCGAAAGGGTACACCGGGGAGCTGTTTTTT; cdr3_aa: CAISESKGYTGELFF
clone_size: once; v_call: TRBV11-2; d_call: NA; j_call: TRBJ1-3; cdr3_nt: TGTGCCAGCAGCTTTGTAGGGGGTCGTGGAACCATATATTTT; cdr3_aa: CASSFVGGRGTIYF
clone_size: once; v_call: TRBV14; d_call: TRBD2; j_call: TRBJ2-7; cdr3_nt: TGTGCCAGCAGCCCGACTAGCGGGCCCTCCTACGAGCAGTACTTC; cdr3_aa: CASSPTSGPSYEQYF
clone_size: NA; v_call: TRBV10-2; d_call: NA; j_call: TRBJ2-4; cdr3_nt: TGCGCCAGCAGGAAGGGACAAGGGGGCAAAAACATTCAGTACTTC; cdr3_aa: CASRKGQGGKNIQYF
clone_size: few; v_call: TRBV13; d_call: NA; j_call: TRBJ1-3; cdr3_nt: TGTGCCAGCAGCCAACAGGGCACCATATATTTT; cdr3_aa: CASSQQGTIYF
clone_size: NA; v_call: TRBV5-1; d_call: NA; j_call: TRBJ2-7; cdr3_nt: TGCGCCAGCACGTGGGGGGACTCGACCTACGAGCAGTACTTC; cdr3_aa: CASTWGDSTYEQYF
clone_size: NA; v_call: TRBV6-5; d_call: TRBD1; j_call: TRBJ1-2; cdr3_nt: TGTGCCAGCAGTTACTCGGGACAGGGCGACTATGGCTACACCTTC; cdr3_aa: CASSYSGQGDYGYTF